This T cell receptor beta chain derives from a study of shared clonotypes between healthy human individuals. Study findings and constraints: Estimated clonotype richness was generally higher in naive than memory subsets.

It was CD45RO-negative cells, positively selected for CCR7, that made up naive CD8 cells, with terminally differentiated effector memory CD45RA+ cells excluded. The CDR3 is 15 residues long. J gave up 13 bases and V 5 bases, and 12 bases lay outside the gene matches. The germline gives CDR1 MNHEY, CDR2 SMNVEV (reference sequence). Regarding this clone: Antigen: not known.

Sequencing was performed with immunoSEQ multiplex PCR; in TCRdb, only in-frame clones are kept and a portion is missing. The sample lists just over 2,000,000 clones; over 85% were seen once. The specimen was naive CD8+ T cells sorted from blood. This TCR was recovered from a man aged 18-30 years in good health. This chain links TRBV27 with TRBJ2-1; 12 nucleotides match TRBD2. The CDR3 DNA sequence: TGTGCCAGCAGTCCCCCTAGCGGGGGGGCAGTCGACCAGTTCTTC. Translation gives CASSPPSGGAVDQFF.